These 21 T cell receptor beta chains were sequenced from one sample in a study of cytomegalovirus exposure and HLA in healthy donors. Primers included in the PCR were 60 Vbeta and 13 Jbeta primers. Generated by immunoSEQ multiplex PCR, the TCRdb table keeps only in-frame clones and is missing some. The top ten hold about 0.23% of the sample, which has approximately 220,000 clones, 70% to 85% seen once. The sample taken for sequencing was PBMCs. Receptor source: a girl aged 2-10 years in good health and CMV-seronegative.

CDR3 DNA: TGTGCCAGCAGTTCTATTAGCACAGATACGCAGTATTTT. Protein sequence: CASSSISTDTQYF. The chain recombines TRBV2 with TRBJ2-3; D is unclear. Germline V gene lookup returns CDR1 SNHLY and CDR2 FYNNEI. This CDR3 has 13 amino acids. V dropped 5 bases and J dropped 0 bases, with 6 bases sitting between them.

The genes are TRBV7-2 and TRBJ2-5; TRBD2 aligns across 11 bases. J gave up 5 bases and V 5 bases, and 13 bases lay outside the gene matches. The CDR3 contains 17 residues. Germline CDR1 reads SGHTA; CDR2 reads FQGNSA. CDR3 DNA sequence: TGTGCCAGCAGCCCCAAACTATATAGCGGGAGGGGCGAGACCCAGTACTTC. It is translated as CASSPKLYSGRGETQYF. The full variable domain, completed using reference TRBV7-2 and TRBJ2-5, is GAGVSQSPSNKVTEKGKDVELRCDPISGHTALYWYRQSLGQGLEFLIYFQGNSAPDKSGLPSDRFSAERTGGSVSTLTIQRTQQEDSAVYLCASSPKLYSGRGETQYFGPGTRLLVL.

The chain links TRBV27 to TRBJ2-7; 9 bases line up with TRBD1. With 6 bases clipped from V and 4 bases from J, the junction kept 10 bases outside the gene matches. This CDR3 is 15 amino acids long. Germline V lookup: CDR1 MNHEY, CDR2 SMNVEV (reference sequence). CDR3 region: CASSLTGGQIYEQYF. In DNA form, the CDR3 reads TGTGCCAGCAGCTTAACAGGGGGCCAAATTTACGAGCAGTACTTC.

This chain connects TRBV6-1 to TRBJ1-2, with TRBD1 matching over 8 bases. Germline trimming cut 6 bases from V and 0 bases from J; bases unmatched to any gene: 3. CDR1 MNHNS and CDR2 SASEGT come from the germline V gene. The CDR3 covers 14 residues. CDR3 sequence: CASSRDRPNYGYTF. The CDR3 bases are TGTGCCAGCAGCCGGGACAGGCCTAACTATGGCTACACCTTC.

V usage is TRBV7-9 and J usage is TRBJ2-7, with 10 bases fitting TRBD1. The ends lost 3 bases at V and 5 bases at J; junction bases unmatched: 7. The CDR3 totals 15 residues. From germline, CDR1 is SEHNR and CDR2 FQNEAQ (reference sequence). This CDR3 is CASSFLRDRGNEQYF. The CDR3 DNA reads TGTGCCAGCAGCTTTCTAAGGGACAGGGGCAACGAGCAGTACTTC.

This chain links TRBV5-4 with TRBJ1-6, with 9 bases aligning to TRBD1. V lost 4 bases, J lost 10 bases, and 6 bases stayed unmatched. Germline V lookup: CDR1 SGHNT, CDR2 YYREEE (reference sequence). The CDR3 spans 14 residues. The CDR3 is CASSITGGWSPLHF. The DNA for the CDR3 is TGTGCCAGCAGCATTACAGGGGGCTGGTCACCCCTCCACTTT.

This rearrangement joins TRBV29-1 to TRBJ1-1; weak D call: TRBD1 (5 bases). Trimming took 6 bases from V and 4 from J, leaving 15 bases between them. Germline CDR1 is SQVTM and CDR2 is ANQGSEA. This CDR3 comprises 13 residues. CDR3 sequence reads: CSVRARGGTEAFF. CDR3 sequence (DNA): TGCAGCGTCCGGGCCCGGGGGGGCACTGAAGCTTTCTTT. The whole variable domain, remainder taken from reference TRBV29-1 and TRBJ1-1, is SAVISQKPSRDICQRGTSLTIQCQVDSQVTMMFWYRQQPGQSLTLIATANQGSEATYESGFVIDKFPISRPNLTFSTLTVSNMSPEDSSIYLCSVRARGGTEAFFGQGTRLTVV.

The genes are TRBV28 and TRBJ2-5; tentative D call: TRBD2 (7 bases). Germline lookup yields CDR1 MDHEN and CDR2 SYDVKM. This CDR3 comprises 16 residues. The V gene lost 3 bases and the J gene lost 5 bases, with 19 bases spanning the gap. The CDR3 spells CASSFPSGGRVETQYF. The CDR3 DNA sequence: TGTGCCAGCAGTTTCCCCTCCGGGGGGCGAGTCGAGACCCAGTACTTC. The whole variable domain, filled in from reference TRBV28 and TRBJ2-5, reads DVKVTQSSRYLVKRTGEKVFLECVQDMDHENMFWYRQDPGLGLRLIYFSYDVKMKEKGDIPEGYSVSREKKERFSLILESASTNQTSMYLCASSFPSGGRVETQYFGPGTRLLVL.

The J gene is TRBJ2-5, the V gene TRBV5-1, with TRBD1 matching 7 bases. CDR3 length equals 13 residues. The germline CDR1 and CDR2 sequences are SGHRS and YFSETQ. Trimming took 2 bases from V and 7 from J; bases not matched to a gene: 5. The DNA of the CDR3 is TGCGCCAGCAGCTTTCAGGGGGAAGGGACCCAGTACTTC. This sequence encodes CASSFQGEGTQYF.

The rearrangement uses TRBV4-1 and TRBJ2-1, with a weak D call TRBD2 (6 bases). Trimming shortened V by 1 base and J by 3 bases, and 7 bases separated the two germline ends. The V gene's germline CDR1 is MGHRA and CDR2 YSYEKL. The CDR3 is made up of 14 amino acids. The CDR3 protein is CASSQGTNYNEQFF. DNA for the CDR3: TGCGCCAGCAGCCAAGGGACTAACTACAATGAGCAGTTCTTC.

V gene TRBV5-1 combines with J gene TRBJ1-1, with 9 bases fitting TRBD1. The germline V gene encodes CDR1 SGHRS and CDR2 YFSETQ. The V segment lost 3 bases and the J segment 1 base; nucleotides outside the gene matches: 7. This CDR3 comprises 16 residues. Written as DNA, the CDR3 is TGCGCCAGCAGCTACTACCCGGGACAGGGGAACACTGAAGCTTTCTTT. Its translation is CASSYYPGQGNTEAFF.

V gene TRBV29-1 combines with J gene TRBJ1-2, with 8 bases matching TRBD1. The CDR3 runs 13 residues. Germline V gene sequence: CDR1 SQVTM, CDR2 ANQGSEA. V was pared by 1 base and J by 8 bases, with 6 bases of the junction left unmatched. DNA for the CDR3: TGCAGCGTTGAAGGCTGGGGACAGGAAGGCTACACCTTC. Translating it yields CSVEGWGQEGYTF.

The chain links TRBV6-5 to TRBJ2-3, with D possibly being TRBD1 (6 bases). The CDR3 totals 15 residues. Looked up from germline, CDR1 is MNHEY and CDR2 is SVGAGI. The V and J ends lost 2 bases and 4 bases respectively, with 13 bases between them. The CDR3 loop reads CASSYRQGSADTQYF. CDR3 bases: TGTGCCAGCAGTTACCGTCAGGGGAGCGCAGATACGCAGTATTTT.

CDR3 loop: CASLVGEGTLFGYEQYF. DNA of the CDR3: TGCGCCAGCTTAGTGGGGGAGGGTACCCTTTTCGGGTACGAGCAGTACTTC. The chain has TRBV10-2 and TRBJ2-7; 7 bases agree with TRBD2. The CDR3 runs to 17 residues. V lost 8 bases, J lost 4 bases, and 20 bases stayed unmatched. Per germline, CDR1 WSHSY and CDR2 SAAADI.

V gene TRBV9 combines with J gene TRBJ1-5; 8 nucleotides agree with TRBD1. Germline CDR1 SGDLS, CDR2 YYNGEE. The CDR3 is made up of 15 amino acids. Trimming took 3 bases from V and 1 from J; bases not matched to a gene: 3. CDR3 residues: CASSGRTGSNQPQHF. In DNA, the CDR3 is TGTGCCAGCAGCGGGCGGACAGGGAGCAATCAGCCCCAGCATTTT.

The chain joins TRBV7-3 to TRBJ2-1, with D perhaps TRBD1 (5 bases). Germline V CDR1 and CDR2: SGHTA, FQGTGA. The CDR3 is 15 amino acids. V was shortened by 7 bases and J by 10 bases, with 23 bases between the two germline ends. In DNA, the CDR3 is TGTGCCAGCACCCCCACCCCAGGGCGCCAATACGAGCAGTTCTTC. Protein: CASTPTPGRQYEQFF.

The chain joins TRBV25-1 to TRBJ1-1, with D perhaps TRBD1 (6 bases). This CDR3 spans 14 amino acids. Germline V gene lookup returns CDR1 MGHDK and CDR2 SYGVNS. V was shortened by 3 bases and J by 2 bases, with 10 bases between the two germline ends. The CDR3 coding sequence is TGTGCCAGCAGTGATCGGACAGTCAACACTGAAGCTTTCTTT. It yields the protein CASSDRTVNTEAFF.

J is TRBJ2-7 and V is TRBV19, with unresolved D. CDR3 length equals 14 residues. V was clipped by 6 bases and J by 5 bases, with 17 bases between them. Germline assignment: CDR1 LNHDA and CDR2 SQIVND (reference sequence). The DNA for the CDR3 is TGTGCCAGTAGCTCTCGCGTTTTCGTTGACGAGCAGTACTTC. Its translation: CASSSRVFVDEQYF. Full variable domain (rest looked up from reference TRBV19 and TRBJ2-7): DGGITQSPKYLFRKEGQNVTLSCEQNLNHDAMYWYRQDPGQGLRLIYYSQIVNDFQKGDIAEGYSVSREKKESFPLTVTSAQKNPTAFYLCASSSRVFVDEQYFGPGTRLTVT.

The chain couples TRBV6-1 to TRBJ1-2; weak D call: TRBD1 (5 bases). Germline CDR1 MNHNS, CDR2 SASEGT. There are 12 residues in the CDR3. Trimming removed 9 bases at V and 4 bases at J, with 12 bases between. The CDR3 reads CASEGTLYGYTF. In DNA form, the CDR3 reads TGTGCCAGTGAAGGGACTCTCTATGGCTACACCTTC.

This clone was observed a handful of times. The V gene is TRBV5-5, the J gene TRBJ1-2; 7 nucleotides line up with TRBD1. The CDR3 sequence is 13 residues long. Germline V CDR1 and CDR2: SGHKS, YYEKEE (reference sequence). V was clipped by 3 bases and J by 8 bases; unmatched bases: 7. The chain's CDR3 is CASSSTGFGGYTF. The CDR3 DNA is TGTGCCAGCAGCTCGACAGGGTTCGGCGGCTACACCTTC.

The chain employs TRBV10-1 and TRBJ2-1, with 9 positions matching TRBD2. After removal of 2 bases from V and 0 bases from J, the junction contained 2 bases not matched to a gene. This CDR3 has 16 amino acids. CDR1 WNHNN and CDR2 SYGVQD come from the germline V gene (reference sequence). Here the CDR3 DNA reads TGCGCCAGCAGTGAGATAGCGGGAGCCTCCTACAATGAGCAGTTCTTC. Translation: CASSEIAGASYNEQFF.